The present entry profiles one TCR beta chain with its context. Its antigen is not yet known. Nothing much larger sits one base from this clone, and base qualities are not available. Genomic DNA was isolated using the Qiagen DNeasy kit from unsorted PBMCs as well as from negatively selected CD4+ and CD8+ fractions. Using primers that anneal to V and J segments, immunoSEQ multiplex PCR amplified the TCR beta CDR3 regions. A synthetic immune receptor repertoire was used to minimize amplification bias, and remaining bias was computationally removed after sequencing. In the source study's methods: Repertoire diversity was quantified as the Shannon entropy index using custom Python scripts. Unsorted, CD4+ and CD8+ repertoires were analyzed separately, except in combined analyses where CD4+ and CD8+ sequences were merged in silico. Clonal expansion was defined as a frequency increase of at least 2-fold after treatment compared with C1D1, and clones undetected at baseline were assigned a pseudocount of 0.5. Clones with 0 or 1 copy at C1D1 were classified as singleton clones, and clones with 2 or more copies were classified as non-singleton clones. Clones expanded in unsorted samples were assigned a CD4+, CD8+ or unknown annotation through matching of protein sequences in sorted samples from the same patient. Wilcoxon tests on paired samples were used to test changes in diversity from C1D1 to C4D1. In TCRdb, the immuneACCESS table is reduced to in-frame sequences with V and J assigned. These tables do not hold every clone; where another copy was compared, an unresolved V gene accounts for under half, and the others remain unexplained. V and J calls and clone size are as listed in that table; D and trimming were resolved from the DNA. This sample gives 35,000 to 50,000 clones in total; 76% of them show up just once. Around 24% of the sample rests with the top ten.

This sample stems from a study of PD-1 blockade in classical Hodgkin lymphoma (dated by TCRdb to 2019 to 2021). Regarding the research as a whole: Nivolumab dosing was 3 mg/kg intravenously every 2 weeks, continuing until either disease progression or unacceptable toxicity. The study used CyTOF and TCR beta sequencing to define a peripheral blood immune signature of response to PD-1 blockade in classical Hodgkin lymphoma. Broader findings and caveats from the paper: Lower diversity was observed in patients in whom nivolumab was started less than 1 year after ASCT, and these patients were excluded from later analyses so that confounding by immune reconstitution would be avoided. Only a single clinical trial cohort was studied, and what caused the repertoire differences, possibly disease activity or prior therapy, remained undefined. Trial patients with a complete response had baseline diversity similar to that of newly diagnosed patients, while partial responders and progressors had significantly lower diversity. By C4D1, a significant rise was seen in CD4+ TCR diversity but not in CD8+ TCR diversity (p=0.0027 vs p=0.16), and the rise was most apparent among complete responders (p=0.02). Baseline TCR diversity was reported to be lower in newly diagnosed patients than in healthy donors and to be lower still in relapsed/refractory patients.

From the cysteine through the phenylalanine, the CDR3 covers 13 amino acids. The only DNA kept is the CDR3, 39 bases in frame from the first base. Taken from the germline V gene (reference sequence), the CDR1 and CDR2 loops are GTSNPN and SVGIG. This specimen's time point label, interpreted: cycle 1 day 1 (C1D1), immediately before nivolumab initiation. All trial patients had relapsed after autologous stem cell transplantation, with cohorts A, B and C differing in prior brentuximab vedotin exposure. A total of 56 patients with relapsed/refractory classical Hodgkin lymphoma made up the trial cohort, and each patient's best overall response was complete response, partial response or progressive disease. Trial patients were treated with single-agent nivolumab in the multi-cohort phase II CheckMate 205 trial. Best overall response was determined by an independent review committee according to the 2007 International Working Group response criteria. Trial PBMCs were collected just before the start of nivolumab (C1D1) and during therapy at cycle 2 day 1 and cycle 4 day 1. Peripheral blood was collected in 8 mL Vacutainer Cell Preparation Tubes, from which PBMCs were isolated by centrifugation and then cryopreserved.

The receptor chain draws on TRBV30 and TRBJ2-1; the D call is possibly TRBD1 or TRBD2, each sharing 5 bases. The sample here was peripheral blood mononuclear cells (PBMCs), taken at baseline. The TCR sequence derives from a human donor with classical Hodgkin lymphoma. The CDR3 protein: CAVSGLEVNEQFF. The sequenced DNA: TGTGCTGTTTCGGGGCTCGAAGTAAATGAGCAGTTCTTC.